This TCR beta chain is from a study of CD8+ T cells in alopecia areata. The study's findings and limits: Clonality in lesional scalp, especially alopecia totalis/universalis, exceeded that of normal scalp. When scalp samples are sequenced, resident alphabeta T cells of normal skin are also captured. Among patients, TCR sharing was less clear than in mice, a difference possibly due in part to HLA diversity in the patient population.

After removal of 8 bases from V and 0 bases from J, the junction contained 5 bases not matched to a gene. The germline V gene encodes CDR1 SGHRS and CDR2 YFSETQ. The CDR3 has 14 amino acids. About this clone: Its antigen is not identified.

Separation by sorting yielded CD4+ and CD8+ T cells from PBMCs. Investigators isolated RNA and reverse transcribed it into cDNA to act as the sequencing template. Libraries were prepared by immunoSEQ multiplex PCR; TCRdb keeps only in-frame clonotypes and omits some of them. The repertoire holds roughly 100,000 clones, with 55% as singletons. This TCR came from a human donor in good health. Sequencing was carried out using CD4+ T cells sorted from blood. This rearrangement joins TRBV5-1 to TRBJ2-1; TRBD1 aligns across 7 bases. The CDR3: CASKQGISYNEQFF. The CDR3 DNA sequence: TGCGCCAGTAAACAGGGGATCTCCTACAATGAGCAGTTCTTC.